The 28 T cell receptor beta chains below were found in one sample sequenced in a study of regulatory T cells in long-lasting Graves disease. Indicated time point: persistent/refractory GD, antithyroid drugs over 5 years with positive TRAb. PBMC RNA served as the TCR library source. For TCR beta, libraries came from iRepertoire HTBI primers and Arm-PCR of CDR3 regions. TCRdb processed the multiplex PCR reads anew with MiXCR; each CDR3 protein has one entry. The repertoire has fewer than 450,000 distinct CDR3 sequences, less than 25% of them found once; the top ten carry about 26%. The sample consisted of peripheral blood mononuclear cells (PBMCs), taken when the disease was refractory, from a patient treated with antithyroid drugs. The receptor source for this set is a female donor with Graves disease.

This clonotype came up many times. In DNA form, the CDR3 reads TGTGCCAGCAGTTACACCCGACAGCTGGGGAACACTGAAGCTTTCTTT. Amino acid sequence: CASSYTRQLGNTEAFF. The gene calls are TRBV6-2 or TRBV6-3 and TRBJ1-1; D may be TRBD1 (5 bases). Per germline, CDR1 MNHEY and CDR2 SVGEGT. Trimming left V 2 bases short and J 1 base short, with 14 bases between. The CDR3 is 16 amino acids.

V is TRBV7-2 and J is TRBJ2-7, with 7 bases identical to TRBD2. The V segment lost 3 bases and the J segment 0 bases; nucleotides outside the gene matches: 8. The CDR3 runs 16 residues. Germline values: CDR1 SGHTA, CDR2 FQGNSA. In DNA, the CDR3 is TGTGCCAGCAGCTTCCCCCCGCGGACTAGCTCCTACGAGCAGTACTTC. Encoded protein: CASSFPPRTSSYEQYF.

This clonotype was picked up many times. V usage is TRBV30 and J usage is TRBJ1-5; 8 nucleotides agree with TRBD1. There are 13 residues in the CDR3. The germline V gene encodes CDR1 GTSNPN and CDR2 SVGIG (reference sequence). V lost 3 bases and J lost 6; bases outside the gene matches: 4. The CDR3 DNA follows: TGTGCCTGGAGGACAGGGGCGGGTCAGCCCCAGCATTTT. Translated: CAWRTGAGQPQHF.

A few counts support this clonotype. The chain is built from TRBV30 and TRBJ2-4, with TRBD1 matching 8 bases. CDR1 is GTSNPN, CDR2 SVGIG, per germline (reference sequence). J lost 7 bases, V lost 2 bases, and 1 base had no gene match. CDR3 length: 12 residues. The CDR3 DNA reads as TGTGCCTGGAGTCAGGGGGCGAACATTCAGTACTTC. This sequence encodes CAWSQGANIQYF. Full variable domain (outside the CDR3, taken from reference TRBV30 and TRBJ2-4): SQTIHQWPATLVQPVGSPLSLECTVEGTSNPNLYWYRQAAGRGLQLLFYSVGIGQISSEVPQNLSASRPQDRQFILSSKKLLLSDSGFYLCAWSQGANIQYFGAGTRLSVL.

This clonotype has just a few counts. This chain connects TRBV5-1 to TRBJ2-7; D gene ambiguous. Trimming cost V 5 bases and J 2 bases, with 20 bases left between them. CDR3 length equals 16 residues. CDR1 and CDR2 from the germline V gene are SGHRS and YFSETQ. CDR3 residues: CASSSNGVLNPYEQYF. Written as DNA, the CDR3 is TGCGCCAGCAGTAGTAATGGAGTTTTGAACCCCTACGAGCAGTACTTC.

This clonotype has a count of ten or more. This rearrangement joins TRBV28 to TRBJ1-1, with D tentatively TRBD1 (6 bases). CDR3 length: 15 amino acids. The V gene's germline CDR1 is MDHEN and CDR2 SYDVKM. Deletions cut 6 bases from V and 4 bases from J, with 18 bases between. This chain's CDR3 is CASRRGGGAGTEAFF. The CDR3 region has the DNA TGTGCCAGCAGGAGGGGGGGGGGGGCTGGCACTGAAGCTTTCTTT.

The chain joins TRBV13 to TRBJ2-7, with 8 positions matching TRBD1. The junction had 9 bases not matched to a gene; V was cut back by 3 bases and J by 2 bases. CDR1 and CDR2 from the germline V gene are PRHDT and FYEKMQ (reference sequence). The CDR3 runs to 16 residues. CDR3 in DNA: TGTGCCAGCAGCTTGTCGACAGGGGCCCCTCCCTACGAGCAGTACTTC. Protein product: CASSLSTGAPPYEQYF.

The chain carries TRBV5-6 and TRBJ2-3; D not resolved. Germline-derived CDR1 and CDR2 are SGHDT and YYEEEE. V was trimmed by 1 base and J by 5 bases, leaving 14 bases between them. CDR3 length: 15 residues. The CDR3 region is CASSLTVGPEDTQYF. In DNA form, the CDR3 reads TGTGCCAGCAGCTTGACAGTCGGACCCGAAGATACGCAGTATTTT. Full variable domain (outside the CDR3, taken from reference TRBV5-6 and TRBJ2-3): DAGVTQSPTHLIKTRGQQVTLRCSPKSGHDTVSWYQQALGQGPQFIFQYYEEEERQRGNFPDRFSGHQFPNYSSELNVNALLLGDSALYLCASSLTVGPEDTQYFGPGTRLTVL.

In nucleotides, the CDR3 is TGCAGTGCGAGCTCCGATCGTCTAGGGGTTCGCGCAGATACGCAGTATTTT. Residues: CSASSDRLGVRADTQYF. The chain is built from TRBV20-1 and TRBJ2-3; the D gene is possibly TRBD1 (5 bases). The CDR3 has 17 residues. The V and J ends lost 6 bases and 4 bases respectively, with 26 bases between them. CDR1 is DFQATT, CDR2 SNEGSKA, per germline (reference sequence).

This clonotype occurred a few times. The chain combines TRBV20-1 with TRBJ2-3; 10 nucleotides match TRBD1. Per germline, CDR1 DFQATT and CDR2 SNEGSKA (reference sequence). The trim removed 4 bases at V and 4 bases at J, leaving 8 bases unmatched. The CDR3 runs 15 residues. The CDR3 sequence: CSATLRDRGSDTQYF. Here the CDR3 DNA reads TGCAGTGCTACCCTCCGGGACAGGGGATCAGATACGCAGTATTTT.

The rearrangement links TRBV7-2 to TRBJ1-5; TRBD1 might be the D (5 bases). V was shortened by 5 bases and J by 3 bases, with 8 bases between the two germline ends. CDR1 is SGHTA, CDR2 FQGNSA, per germline. The CDR3 contains 13 residues. CDR3 region: CASSKGDNQPQHF. The DNA of the CDR3 is TGTGCCAGCAGCAAAGGGGACAATCAGCCCCAGCATTTT.

The V call is TRBV19, the J call TRBJ2-3, with D possibly matching TRBD2 (6 bases). Germline CDR1 and CDR2: LNHDA and SQIVND (reference sequence). The CDR3 is 16 amino acids. V lost 4 bases, J lost 1 base, and 15 bases lay in between. DNA of the CDR3: TGTGCCAGTAGTAGCGGGACGGCGTTGGGCACAGATACGCAGTATTTT. Residues: CASSSGTALGTDTQYF.

The V and J genes are TRBV6-1 and TRBJ2-7; 14 bases match TRBD2. The V segment lost 6 bases and the J segment 6 bases; nucleotides outside the gene matches: 16. The CDR3 is made up of 18 amino acids. Germline CDR1 reads MNHNS; CDR2 reads SASEGT. DNA of the CDR3: TGTGCCAGCAGCGCCGGGACTAGCGGGAGAGCAACACCCTTCGAGCAGTACTTC. It translates to CASSAGTSGRATPFEQYF.

This clonotype turned up a few times. The V and J genes are TRBV5-4 and TRBJ2-7, with TRBD2 matching over 14 bases. CDR1 and CDR2 from the germline V gene are SGHNT and YYREEE (reference sequence). CDR3 length equals 17 residues. Losses at the gene ends were 4 bases for V and 5 bases for J; bases not matched to a gene: 11. CDR3 in amino acids: CASSGSGTSGRVNEQYF. The DNA for the CDR3 is TGTGCCAGCAGCGGATCCGGGACTAGCGGGAGAGTGAACGAGCAGTACTTC.

There are a few counts of this clonotype. The J gene is TRBJ2-3, the V gene TRBV2, with 7 bases matching TRBD2. CDR1 SNHLY and CDR2 FYNNEI come from the germline V gene. The CDR3 is 13 residues long. J was trimmed by 0 bases and V by 9 bases; bases with no gene match: 3. The CDR3 is CASTGGSTDTQYF. CDR3 bases: TGTGCCAGTACGGGAGGAAGCACAGATACGCAGTATTTT.

The sample holds a few counts of this clonotype. This sequence joins TRBV6-1 and TRBJ2-5, with D maybe TRBD2 (5 bases). Germline loops: CDR1 MNHNS, CDR2 SASEGT. The CDR3 has 13 amino acids. V was cut by 6 bases and J by 0 bases, with 8 bases left in between. CDR3 in DNA: TGTGCCAGCAGCCGGGGATACCAAGAGACCCAGTACTTC. Protein sequence: CASSRGYQETQYF.

This chain links TRBV15 with TRBJ1-2; D is unresolved. Germline V gene lookup returns CDR1 LNHNV and CDR2 YYDKDF (reference sequence). The CDR3 is made up of 13 amino acids. V lost 0 bases, J lost 7 bases, and 9 bases lay in between. The chain's CDR3 is CATSRDAGFGYTF. DNA of the CDR3: TGTGCCACCAGCAGAGATGCGGGGTTTGGCTACACCTTC.

The chain carries TRBV3-1 and TRBJ1-6; unclear D gene. Trimming shortened V by 1 base and J by 14 bases, and 12 bases separated the two germline ends. The CDR3 is 13 residues long. Germline lookup yields CDR1 LGHDT and CDR2 YNNKEL (reference sequence). For the CDR3, the DNA is TGTGCCAGCAGCCAAGTTCCCGAGACGGCCCTCCACTTT. This encodes CASSQVPETALHF.

This clonotype was seen many times. This sequence joins TRBV28 and TRBJ1-5, with D possibly matching TRBD1 (5 bases). This CDR3 has 12 residues. Germline assignment: CDR1 MDHEN and CDR2 SYDVKM. The V and J ends lost 7 bases and 7 bases respectively, with 11 bases between them. The CDR3 region has the DNA TGTGCCAGCAATATCGGGGGACAGCCCCAGCATTTT. This gives the protein CASNIGGQPQHF. Full variable domain (missing parts from reference TRBV28 and TRBJ1-5): DVKVTQSSRYLVKRTGEKVFLECVQDMDHENMFWYRQDPGLGLRLIYFSYDVKMKEKGDIPEGYSVSREKKERFSLILESASTNQTSMYLCASNIGGQPQHFGDGTRLSIL.

This chain uses TRBV20-1 with TRBJ2-5; 13 bases match TRBD2. The CDR3 extends over 18 amino acids. The germline V gene has CDR1 DFQATT and CDR2 SNEGSKA (reference sequence). The V and J ends lost 5 bases and 1 base, in that order; junction bases with no gene match: 13. The CDR3 bases are TGCAGTGCTGAGACGGGACTAGCGGGATTTGGCCTCCAAGAGACCCAGTACTTC. Residues: CSAETGLAGFGLQETQYF.

This rearrangement joins TRBV3-1 to TRBJ1-4; no definite D call. Germline V gives CDR1 LGHDT, CDR2 YNNKEL (reference sequence). The V end was cut by 0 bases, the J end by 7 bases, with 6 bases between. CDR3 length equals 13 residues. The CDR3 spells CASSQDKGEKLFF. CDR3 nucleotides: TGTGCCAGCAGCCAAGATAAAGGTGAAAAACTGTTTTTT.

This clonotype has just a few counts. The J gene is TRBJ2-5, the V gene TRBV6-5; unclear D gene. This CDR3 is 17 amino acids long. Trimming left V 2 bases short and J 3 bases short, with 19 bases between. The germline gives CDR1 MNHEY, CDR2 SVGAGI. The CDR3 sequence: CASSYGDSRSSKETQYF. CDR3 DNA sequence: TGTGCCAGCAGTTACGGTGATAGCCGGTCCTCGAAAGAGACCCAGTACTTC.

V and J are TRBV27 and TRBJ1-5, with unresolved D. The CDR3 contains 14 residues. Germline CDR1 is MNHEY and CDR2 is SMNVEV (reference sequence). The V and J ends lost 6 bases and 3 bases respectively, with 12 bases between them. In nucleotides, the CDR3 is TGTGCCAGCAGCCCGTGGGAACCCAATCAGCCCCAGCATTTT. Its translation: CASSPWEPNQPQHF.

This clonotype was recorded many times. The chain joins TRBV3-1 to TRBJ2-5; 14 bases are a match to TRBD2. This CDR3 is 14 amino acids long. The V gene end was trimmed by 6 bases and the J gene end by 5 bases; junction bases not matched to a gene: 2. Germline CDR1 and CDR2: LGHDT and YNNKEL (reference sequence). The CDR3 sequence is CASRRTSGRETQYF. The CDR3 DNA reads TGTGCCAGCAGAAGGACTAGCGGGAGGGAGACCCAGTACTTC.

This chain joins TRBV2 and TRBJ2-5; D gene uncertain. The CDR3 is made up of 13 amino acids. Germline V gene lookup returns CDR1 SNHLY and CDR2 FYNNEI. V was pared by 7 bases and J by 2 bases, with 11 bases between. This CDR3 is CASTAQRQETQYF. As DNA, the CDR3 is TGTGCCAGCACGGCGCAGCGTCAAGAGACCCAGTACTTC.

This clonotype has just a few counts. V usage is TRBV5-1 and J usage is TRBJ2-7; 10 positions match TRBD2. Germline loops: CDR1 SGHRS, CDR2 YFSETQ. The CDR3 contains 14 residues. After removal of 4 bases from V and 6 bases from J, the junction contained 7 bases not matched to a gene. CDR3 DNA sequence: TGCGCCAGCAGCGCTAGCGGGAGTCCCTCCGAGCAGTACTTC. As protein: CASSASGSPSEQYF.

This clonotype was seen ten or more times. V usage is TRBV18 and J usage is TRBJ2-5; D ambiguous. V was trimmed by 2 bases and J by 1 base, leaving 5 bases between them. The CDR3 is made up of 13 amino acids. The germline gives CDR1 KGHSH, CDR2 LQKENI. In nucleotides, the CDR3 is TGTGCCAGCTCACCAGGGCCCCAAGAGACCCAGTACTTC. This gives the protein CASSPGPQETQYF.

This clonotype was counted a few times. This CDR3 reads CASRGGGGYEQYF. CDR3 bases: TGTGCCAGCAGGGGCGGGGGCGGCTACGAGCAGTACTTC. The chain combines TRBV27 with TRBJ2-7, with a weak D call TRBD2 (7 bases). The V end was cut by 6 bases, the J end by 3 bases, with 12 bases between. Germline V gene lookup returns CDR1 MNHEY and CDR2 SMNVEV (reference sequence). CDR3 length equals 13 residues.